Each of the 27 T cell receptor beta chains below was sequenced from the same sample in a study of early stage breast cancer tumors. Sequenced by immunoSEQ multiplex PCR; TCRdb stores in-frame clones only, minus some. The sample lists 30,000 to 35,000 clones; roughly 81% were seen once. Sequencing was done on a sample of blood. These receptors were obtained from a person in their 40s with breast cancer.

The rearrangement links TRBV10-3 to TRBJ1-3; D gene unclear. Germline loops: CDR1 ENHRY, CDR2 SYGVKD. The CDR3 extends over 14 amino acids. V lost 4 bases and J 5 bases, leaving 12 bases between the germline ends. CDR3 loop: CAISAAGGRNTIYF. CDR3 DNA: TGTGCCATCAGTGCAGCAGGCGGGAGAAACACCATATATTTT.

The chain links TRBV6-5 to TRBJ1-2, with D maybe TRBD1 (6 bases). The V gene's germline CDR1 is MNHEY and CDR2 SVGAGI. This CDR3 region has 13 residues. V lost 3 bases and J 6 bases, leaving 11 bases between the germline ends. The CDR3 loop is CASSYTGTNGYTF. Written as DNA, the CDR3 is TGTGCCAGCAGTTATACCGGGACAAATGGCTACACCTTC.

The V call is TRBV21-1, the J call TRBJ1-5; the table names TRBD1, a call not compared with the DNA. TRBV21-1 has pseudogene status. The CDR3 totals 18 residues. The CDR3 is CASSAPKPMQGDNQPQHF. The CDR3 bases are TGTGCCAGCAGCGCCCCCAAACCCATGCAAGGGGACAATCAGCCCCAGCATTTT.

The chain joins TRBV9 to TRBJ2-1; D is ambiguous. The CDR3 consists of 14 residues. Trimming took off 3 bases at V and 4 bases at J, with 11 bases between the two ends. Germline CDR1 SGDLS, CDR2 YYNGEE. CDR3 sequence: CASSGGSSYNEQFF. CDR3 coding DNA: TGTGCCAGCAGCGGTGGTTCGAGTTACAATGAGCAGTTCTTC. The full variable domain, completed using reference TRBV9 and TRBJ2-1, is DSGVTQTPKHLITATGQRVTLRCSPRSGDLSVYWYQQSLDQGLQFLIQYYNGEERAKGNILERFSAQQFPDLHSELNLSSLELGDSALYFCASSGGSSYNEQFFGPGTRLTVL.

Here the CDR3 reads CASSPLGGLFF. The CDR3 region has the DNA TGTGCCAGCTCACCACTAGGGGGCCTGTTTTTT. The genes are TRBV18 and TRBJ2-2; 7 bases are a match to TRBD1. Germline CDR1 and CDR2: KGHSH and LQKENI. V shed 1 base and J 14 bases; nucleotides not matched to a gene: 1. The CDR3 runs 11 residues.

This chain connects TRBV6-1 to TRBJ1-2, with D perhaps TRBD1 (5 bases). Germline CDR1 MNHNS, CDR2 SASEGT. V lost 4 bases to trimming and J lost 0 bases, with 9 bases between them. This CDR3 is 14 amino acids long. In nucleotides, the CDR3 is TGTGCCAGCAGTGGGGGGATAGCTAACTATGGCTACACCTTC. Its translation is CASSGGIANYGYTF.

V usage is TRBV5-1 and J usage is TRBJ2-3; D ambiguous. Trimming cost V 2 bases and J 5 bases, with 9 bases left between them. Germline-derived CDR1 and CDR2 are SGHRS and YFSETQ. CDR3 length: 13 residues. The CDR3 loop is CASSFLSRDTQYF. As DNA, the CDR3 is TGCGCCAGCAGCTTTTTATCAAGAGATACGCAGTATTTT. Full variable domain (remainder filled in from reference TRBV5-1 and TRBJ2-3): KAGVTQTPRYLIKTRGQQVTLSCSPISGHRSVSWYQQTPGQGLQFLFEYFSETQRNKGNFPGRFSGRQFSNSRSEMNVSTLELGDSALYLCASSFLSRDTQYFGPGTRLTVL.

The chain joins TRBV7-9 to TRBJ2-1; no reliable D call. This CDR3 has 15 amino acids. Trimming stripped 0 bases from V and 7 bases from J, with 13 bases between. Germline lookup yields CDR1 SEHNR and CDR2 FQNEAQ (reference sequence). The DNA for the CDR3 is TGTGCCAGCAGCTTAGCGCTTAGGATAGGGAATGAGCAGTTCTTC. Its translation: CASSLALRIGNEQFF.

In nucleotides, the CDR3 is TGTGCCAGCAGTTACGGCCCTGACCAAGAGACCCAGTACTTC. Translated, it gives CASSYGPDQETQYF. The chain employs TRBV6-6 and TRBJ2-5; D unclear. The V gene's germline CDR1 is MNHNY and CDR2 SVGAGI (reference sequence). The CDR3 has 14 amino acids. V lost 2 bases to trimming and J lost 0 bases, with 7 bases between them.

V gene TRBV18 combines with J gene TRBJ1-5, with 7 bases aligning to TRBD1. Trimming cost V 6 bases and J 2 bases; bases outside gene matches: 10. The CDR3 contains 16 residues. Per germline, CDR1 KGHSH and CDR2 LQKENI. In nucleotides, the CDR3 is TGTGCCAGCTCTCATGACAACACAGGGGGCAATCAGCCCCAGCATTTT. Amino acid sequence: CASSHDNTGGNQPQHF.

The V gene is TRBV5-1, the J gene TRBJ1-1; D remains unclear. Germline V CDR1 and CDR2: SGHRS, YFSETQ. Trimming took off 1 base at V and 3 bases at J, with 16 bases between the two ends. The CDR3 has 16 amino acids. The DNA for the CDR3 is TGCGCCAGCAGCTTGAAAACAACCGGGTCGCACACTGAAGCTTTCTTT. Translated: CASSLKTTGSHTEAFF. The entire variable domain, with the rest obtained from reference TRBV5-1 and TRBJ1-1, is as follows: KAGVTQTPRYLIKTRGQQVTLSCSPISGHRSVSWYQQTPGQGLQFLFEYFSETQRNKGNFPGRFSGRQFSNSRSEMNVSTLELGDSALYLCASSLKTTGSHTEAFFGQGTRLTVV.

This clone was seen more than once but under ten times. The CDR3 protein is CASSQERGSEKQYF. The CDR3 DNA is TGTGCCAGCAGCCAAGAAAGGGGGAGCGAAAAGCAGTACTTC. The rearrangement joins TRBV4-2 to TRBJ2-7, with D maybe TRBD1 (6 bases). CDR1 and CDR2 from the germline V gene are LGHNA and YNFKEQ. This CDR3 is built from 14 residues. The ends were cut back, 0 bases at V and 8 bases at J, with 14 bases in the middle.

J is TRBJ2-3 and V is TRBV5-1; D remains unclear. This CDR3 has 15 residues. Germline V gene data show CDR1 as SGHRS and CDR2 as YFSETQ. Trimming pared 0 bases from V and 0 bases from J, leaving 8 bases between. The CDR3 reads CASSLAHPSTDTQYF. The CDR3 DNA reads TGCGCCAGCAGCTTGGCCCATCCTAGCACAGATACGCAGTATTTT. The variable domain in full, with the rest retrieved from reference TRBV5-1 and TRBJ2-3, is KAGVTQTPRYLIKTRGQQVTLSCSPISGHRSVSWYQQTPGQGLQFLFEYFSETQRNKGNFPGRFSGRQFSNSRSEMNVSTLELGDSALYLCASSLAHPSTDTQYFGPGTRLTVL.

The chain has TRBV7-3 and TRBJ2-1, with 9 positions matching TRBD2. CDR3 length equals 16 residues. Losses at the gene ends were 2 bases for V and 9 bases for J; bases not matched to a gene: 11. Looked up from germline, CDR1 is SGHTA and CDR2 is FQGTGA. CDR3: CASSLGGLAGGGEQFF. CDR3 DNA: TGTGCCAGCAGCTTAGGGGGACTAGCTGGGGGTGGTGAGCAGTTCTTC.

CDR3 nucleotides: TGTGCCAGCAGCCTGGACAGGAGCTCCTACAATGAGCAGTTCTTC. It yields the protein CASSLDRSSYNEQFF. The rearrangement joins TRBV7-2 to TRBJ2-1, with 7 bases aligning to TRBD1. The CDR3 consists of 15 residues. The germline CDR1 and CDR2 sequences are SGHTA and FQGNSA. The trim removed 5 bases at V and 0 bases at J, leaving 4 bases unmatched.

The chain is built from TRBV7-6 and TRBJ2-7; no firm D call. The CDR3 is 13 residues long. Germline V CDR1 and CDR2: SGHVS, FNYEAQ. V was pared by 0 bases and J by 6 bases, with 9 bases between. CDR3 sequence: CASSLATDREQYF. In DNA, the CDR3 is TGTGCCAGCAGCTTAGCGACGGACCGCGAGCAGTACTTC.

The rearrangement joins TRBV30 to TRBJ2-1; maybe TRBD2 (6 bases). Germline V gene sequence: CDR1 GTSNPN, CDR2 SVGIG (reference sequence). The V end lost 1 base, the J end lost 4 bases, and 11 bases lay between the germline ends. There are 14 residues in the CDR3. The CDR3 DNA follows: TGTGCCTGGAGTGCTGGGCGGGGATACAATGAGCAGTTCTTC. Protein sequence: CAWSAGRGYNEQFF.

The genes are TRBV27 and TRBJ2-7; 9 nucleotides line up with TRBD1. Germline CDR1 and CDR2: MNHEY and SMNVEV (reference sequence). CDR3 length: 14 amino acids. V lost 4 bases, J lost 2 bases, and 3 bases stayed unmatched. This chain's CDR3 is CASSSRTGAYEQYF. In DNA form, the CDR3 reads TGTGCCAGCAGTTCACGGACAGGGGCCTACGAGCAGTACTTC.

The CDR3 here is CASSKQNSNTEAFF. CDR3 DNA: TGTGCCAGCAGTAAACAGAACTCGAACACTGAAGCTTTCTTT. The chain couples TRBV6-6 to TRBJ1-1; no definite D call. The CDR3 covers 14 residues. Trimming removed 5 bases at V and 1 base at J, with 11 bases between. Germline CDR1 reads MNHNY; CDR2 reads SVGAGI (reference sequence).

J is TRBJ1-2 and V is TRBV5-6; 7 bases match TRBD1. The germline gives CDR1 SGHDT, CDR2 YYEEEE. Trimming took 4 bases from V and 5 from J; bases not matched to a gene: 8. The CDR3 loop spans 14 amino acids. CDR3 DNA: TGTGCCAGCAGCCTGGGACAGAATATGTATGGCTACACCTTC. Protein product: CASSLGQNMYGYTF.

The V call is TRBV19, the J call TRBJ2-1; 7 bases fit TRBD2. The ends lost 10 bases at V and 8 bases at J; junction bases unmatched: 23. The germline gives CDR1 LNHDA, CDR2 SQIVND (reference sequence). This CDR3 comprises 17 residues. The CDR3 region has the DNA TGTGCCACCCGCCAGACTAGGACTAGACTGGTAAGCGATGAGCAGTTCTTC. Translation gives CATRQTRTRLVSDEQFF.

The CDR3 protein is CASSLNVISENTEAFF. In DNA form, the CDR3 reads TGTGCCAGCAGCTTAAACGTGATATCGGAGAACACTGAAGCTTTCTTT. The chain employs TRBV7-6 and TRBJ1-1; D is undetermined. The ends were cut back, 2 bases at V and 1 base at J, with 14 bases in the middle. The germline gives CDR1 SGHVS, CDR2 FNYEAQ. CDR3 size: 16 residues. The entire variable domain, with the rest obtained from reference TRBV7-6 and TRBJ1-1, is as follows: GAGVSQSPRYKVTKRGQDVALRCDPISGHVSLYWYRQALGQGPEFLTYFNYEAQQDKSGLPNDRFSAERPEGSISTLTIQRTEQRDSAMYRCASSLNVISENTEAFFGQGTRLTVV.

The chain is built from TRBV9 and TRBJ2-5; D unresolved. Trimming cost V 4 bases and J 2 bases, with 15 bases left between them. Germline V gene data show CDR1 as SGDLS and CDR2 as YYNGEE. CDR3 size: 15 residues. CDR3 in amino acids: CASSLQDSLQETQYF. CDR3 sequence (DNA): TGTGCCAGCAGCCTACAAGACTCATTACAAGAGACCCAGTACTTC.

The table lists this clone with a few counts. The chain couples TRBV7-2 to TRBJ2-3; the D is unclear. V was pared by 4 bases and J by 2 bases, with 10 bases between. Germline-derived CDR1 and CDR2 are SGHTA and FQGNSA. CDR3 length: 14 amino acids. The DNA for the CDR3 is TGTGCCAGCAGCTGGAGCGTCAACACAGATACGCAGTATTTT. Translating gives CASSWSVNTDTQYF.

This rearrangement joins TRBV2 to TRBJ2-1; 16 bases agree with TRBD2. The CDR3 is 19 amino acids. V dropped 3 bases and J dropped 9; count of bases not matched to a gene: 14. The germline V gene has CDR1 SNHLY and CDR2 FYNNEI. The CDR3 sequence is CASSEPGTSGRGSGIEQFF. CDR3 sequence (DNA): TGTGCCAGCAGTGAGCCCGGGACTAGCGGGAGGGGGTCGGGAATTGAGCAGTTCTTC.

This clone was detected only once. The chain carries TRBV10-2 and TRBJ1-2; D is undetermined. The length of the CDR3 is 15 residues. The germline V gene has CDR1 WSHSY and CDR2 SAAADI. V was clipped by 2 bases and J by 4 bases, with 14 bases between them. The CDR3 protein is CASSEMSLRLYGYTF. The DNA of the CDR3 is TGCGCCAGCAGTGAGATGTCCCTACGACTCTATGGCTACACCTTC.

This clone has more than one count but fewer than ten. The chain carries TRBV28 and TRBJ2-1; the D is unclear. CDR1 and CDR2 (germline): MDHEN, SYDVKM. V lost 5 bases to trimming and J lost 6 bases, with 20 bases between them. This CDR3 is built from 16 residues. The CDR3 DNA reads TGTGCCAGCAGTCCCCCGTGGGATCAGGCAATCAATGAGCAGTTCTTC. Its protein is CASSPPWDQAINEQFF. The full variable domain, its missing parts supplied by reference TRBV28 and TRBJ2-1, is DVKVTQSSRYLVKRTGEKVFLECVQDMDHENMFWYRQDPGLGLRLIYFSYDVKMKEKGDIPEGYSVSREKKERFSLILESASTNQTSMYLCASSPPWDQAINEQFFGPGTRLTVL.